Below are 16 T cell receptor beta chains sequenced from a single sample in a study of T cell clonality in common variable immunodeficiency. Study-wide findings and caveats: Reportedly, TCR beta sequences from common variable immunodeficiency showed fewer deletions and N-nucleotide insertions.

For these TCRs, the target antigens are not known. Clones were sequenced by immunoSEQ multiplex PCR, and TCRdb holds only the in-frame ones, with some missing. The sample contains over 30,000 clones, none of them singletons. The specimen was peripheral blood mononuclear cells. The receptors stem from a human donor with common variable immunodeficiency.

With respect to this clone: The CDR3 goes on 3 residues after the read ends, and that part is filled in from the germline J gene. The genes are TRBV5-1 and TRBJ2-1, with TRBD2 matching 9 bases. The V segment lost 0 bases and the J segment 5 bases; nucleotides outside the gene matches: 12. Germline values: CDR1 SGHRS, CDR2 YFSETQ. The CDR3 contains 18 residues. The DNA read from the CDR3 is TGCGCCAGCAGCTTGGCCGTAGGTAGCGGGAGTCGGAACAATGAG. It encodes CASSLAVGSGSRNNE. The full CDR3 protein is CASSLAVGSGSRNNEQFF.

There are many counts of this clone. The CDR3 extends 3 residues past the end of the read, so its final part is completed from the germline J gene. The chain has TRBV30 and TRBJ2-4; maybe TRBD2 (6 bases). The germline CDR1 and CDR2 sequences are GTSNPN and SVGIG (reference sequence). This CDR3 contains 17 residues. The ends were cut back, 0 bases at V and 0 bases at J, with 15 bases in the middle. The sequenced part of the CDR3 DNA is TGTGCCTGGAGTGTAAAGGGACTGAGGCTAGCCAAAAACATT. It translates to CAWSVKGLRLAKNI. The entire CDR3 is CAWSVKGLRLAKNIQYF.

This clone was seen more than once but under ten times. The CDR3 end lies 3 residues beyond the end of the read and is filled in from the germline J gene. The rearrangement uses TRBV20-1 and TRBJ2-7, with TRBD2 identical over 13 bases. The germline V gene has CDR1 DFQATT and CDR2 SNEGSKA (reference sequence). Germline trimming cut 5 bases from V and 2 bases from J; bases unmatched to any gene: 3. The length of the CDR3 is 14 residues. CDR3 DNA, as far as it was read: TGCAGTGCTCTACTAGCGGGAGGGGCCTACGAG. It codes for CSALLAGGAYE. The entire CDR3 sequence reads CSALLAGGAYEQYF.

CDR3 sequence reads: CASSAGAYEQYF. The sequenced CDR3 bases are TGTGCCAGCAGCGCCGGGGCCTACGAG. V usage is TRBV7-2 and J usage is TRBJ2-7; weak D call: TRBD2 (5 bases). The observed sequence ends 3 residues before the CDR3 terminus, with the missing tail filled in from the germline J gene. The germline V gene encodes CDR1 SGHTA and CDR2 FQGNSA. CDR3 size: 12 residues. Trimming removed 5 bases at V and 2 bases at J, with 7 bases between. Together with reference TRBV7-2 and TRBJ2-7, the CDR3 gives the full variable domain: GAGVSQSPSNKVTEKGKDVELRCDPISGHTALYWYRQSLGQGLEFLIYFQGNSAPDKSGLPSDRFSAERTGGSVSTLTIQRTQQEDSAVYLCASSAGAYEQYFGPGTRLTVT.

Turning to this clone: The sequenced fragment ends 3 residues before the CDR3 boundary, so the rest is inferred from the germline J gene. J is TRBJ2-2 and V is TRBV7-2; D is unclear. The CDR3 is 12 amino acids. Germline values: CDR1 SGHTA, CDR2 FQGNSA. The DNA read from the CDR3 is TGTGCCAGCAGCTTTTCCATACTTGAG. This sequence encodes CASSFSILE. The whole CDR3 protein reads CASSFSILELFF.

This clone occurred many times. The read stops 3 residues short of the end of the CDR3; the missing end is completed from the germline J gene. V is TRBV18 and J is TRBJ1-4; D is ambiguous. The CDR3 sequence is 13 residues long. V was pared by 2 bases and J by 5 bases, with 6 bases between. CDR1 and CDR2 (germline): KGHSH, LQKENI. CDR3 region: CASSPSGNEKLFF. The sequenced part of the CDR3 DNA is TGTGCCAGCTCACCATCCGGGAATGAAAAA.

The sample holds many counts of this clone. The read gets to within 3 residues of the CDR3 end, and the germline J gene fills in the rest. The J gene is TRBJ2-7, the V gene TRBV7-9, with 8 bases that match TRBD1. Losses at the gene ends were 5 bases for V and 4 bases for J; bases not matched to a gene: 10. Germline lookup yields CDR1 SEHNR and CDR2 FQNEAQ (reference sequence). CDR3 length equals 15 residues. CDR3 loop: CASSQQVTGGYEQYF. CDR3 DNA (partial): TGTGCCAGCAGCCAACAAGTCACAGGGGGTTACGAG.

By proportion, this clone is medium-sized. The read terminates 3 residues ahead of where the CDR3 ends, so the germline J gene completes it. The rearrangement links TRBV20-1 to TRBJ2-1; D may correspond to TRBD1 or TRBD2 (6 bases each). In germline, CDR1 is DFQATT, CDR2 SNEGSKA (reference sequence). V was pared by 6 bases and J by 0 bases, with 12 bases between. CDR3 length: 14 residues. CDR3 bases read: TGCAGTGCCACCAGGGGAGGCTCCTACAATGAG. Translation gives CSATRGGSYNE. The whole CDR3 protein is CSATRGGSYNEQFF.

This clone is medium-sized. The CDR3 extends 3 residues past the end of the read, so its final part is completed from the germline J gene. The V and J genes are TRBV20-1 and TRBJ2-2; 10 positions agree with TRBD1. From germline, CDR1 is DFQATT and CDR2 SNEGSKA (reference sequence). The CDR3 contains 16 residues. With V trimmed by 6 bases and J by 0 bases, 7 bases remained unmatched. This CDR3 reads CSAVDGTGANTGELFF. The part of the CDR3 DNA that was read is TGCAGTGCCGTCGACGGGACAGGGGCGAACACCGGGGAG.

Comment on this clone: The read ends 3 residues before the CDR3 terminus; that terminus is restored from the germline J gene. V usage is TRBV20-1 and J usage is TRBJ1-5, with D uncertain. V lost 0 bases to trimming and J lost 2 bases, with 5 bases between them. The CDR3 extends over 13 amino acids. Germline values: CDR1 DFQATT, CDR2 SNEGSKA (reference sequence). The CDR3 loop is CSARDLGNQPQHF. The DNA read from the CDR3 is TGCAGTGCTAGAGATCTAGGCAATCAGCCC.

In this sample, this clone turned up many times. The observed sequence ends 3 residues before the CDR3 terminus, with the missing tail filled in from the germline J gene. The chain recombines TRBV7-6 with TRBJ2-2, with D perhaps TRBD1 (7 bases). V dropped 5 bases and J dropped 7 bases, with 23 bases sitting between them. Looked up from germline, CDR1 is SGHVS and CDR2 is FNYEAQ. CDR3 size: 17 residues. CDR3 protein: CASSNRQGGVRHGELFF. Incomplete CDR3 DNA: TGTGCCAGCAGCAATCGACAGGGAGGTGTTCGTCACGGGGAG.

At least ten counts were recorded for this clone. The part of the CDR3 DNA that was read is TGTGCCAGCAGCTCACGGGGGACTTTCTATGGC. Its protein product is CASSSRGTFYG. The full CDR3 protein is CASSSRGTFYGYTF. The V call is TRBV7-8, the J call TRBJ1-2; D is possibly TRBD1 (5 bases). The CDR3 extends 3 residues past the end of the read, so its final part is completed from the germline J gene. V lost 4 bases, J lost 4 bases, and 13 bases lay in between. Germline V gene lookup returns CDR1 SGHVS and CDR2 FQNEAQ. CDR3 length equals 14 residues.

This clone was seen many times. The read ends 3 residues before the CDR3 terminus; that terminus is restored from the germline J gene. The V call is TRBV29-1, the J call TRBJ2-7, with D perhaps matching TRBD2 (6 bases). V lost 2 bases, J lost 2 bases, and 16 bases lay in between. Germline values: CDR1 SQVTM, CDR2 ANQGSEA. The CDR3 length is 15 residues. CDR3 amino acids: CSVESSGEPTYEQYF. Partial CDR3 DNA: TGCAGCGTTGAAAGCTCGGGGGAGCCAACCTACGAG.

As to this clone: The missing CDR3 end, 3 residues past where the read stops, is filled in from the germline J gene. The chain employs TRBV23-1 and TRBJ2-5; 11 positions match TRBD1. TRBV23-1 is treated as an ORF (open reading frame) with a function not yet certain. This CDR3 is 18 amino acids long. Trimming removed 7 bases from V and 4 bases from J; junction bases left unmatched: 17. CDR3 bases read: TGCGCCAGCATCATCCCCTCGGGACAGGGGGTATTCGGAGAGACC. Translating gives CASIIPSGQGVFGET. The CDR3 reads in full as CASIIPSGQGVFGETQYF.

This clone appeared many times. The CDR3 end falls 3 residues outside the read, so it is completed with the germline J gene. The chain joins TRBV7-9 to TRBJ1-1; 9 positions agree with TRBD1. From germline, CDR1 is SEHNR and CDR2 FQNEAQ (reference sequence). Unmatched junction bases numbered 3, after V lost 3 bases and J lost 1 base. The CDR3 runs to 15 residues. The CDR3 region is CASSFRTGENTEAFF. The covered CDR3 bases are TGTGCCAGCAGCTTCCGGACAGGGGAGAACACTGAA. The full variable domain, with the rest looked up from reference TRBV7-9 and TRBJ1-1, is DTGVSQNPRHKITKRGQNVTFRCDPISEHNRLYWYRQTLGQGPEFLTYFQNEAQLEKSRLLSDRFSAERPKGSFSTLEIQRTEQGDSAMYLCASSFRTGENTEAFFGQGTRLTVV.

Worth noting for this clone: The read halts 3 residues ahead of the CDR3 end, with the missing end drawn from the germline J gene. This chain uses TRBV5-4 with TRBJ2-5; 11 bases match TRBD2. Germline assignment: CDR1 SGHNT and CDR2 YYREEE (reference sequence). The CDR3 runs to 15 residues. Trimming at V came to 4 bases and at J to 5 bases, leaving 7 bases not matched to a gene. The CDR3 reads CASSRLAGMGETQYF. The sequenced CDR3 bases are TGTGCCAGCAGCCGACTAGCGGGGATGGGGGAGACC.